Detailed here is one TCR beta chain. This record belongs to a study of blood T cell repertoires in COVID-19. Study details: Sites in the United States, Italy and Spain provided acute and convalescent COVID-19 samples.

The length of the CDR3 is 16 residues. Trimming removed 1 base from V and 3 bases from J, with 14 bases in between. Germline V gives CDR1 LGHDT, CDR2 YNNKEL (reference sequence). Per the original methods: How many nucleated cells were present was estimated from reference gene primer amplification. Generated by immunoSEQ multiplex PCR, the TCRdb table keeps only in-frame clones and is missing some. That table furnishes V, J and clone size, whereas the DNA furnished D and trimming. The table includes 200,000 to 250,000 clones, approximately 80% detected once. The sequenced sample consisted of PBMCs or T cells enriched from blood (not recorded which). This TCR came from a man in his 60s who had recovered from COVID-19. This chain links TRBV3-1 (or the pseudogene TRBV3-2) with TRBJ2-3, with D perhaps matching TRBD1 (5 bases). The CDR3 here is CASSQGSRVSTDTQYF. DNA of the CDR3: TGTGCCAGCAGCCAAGGGAGCAGGGTTAGTACAGATACGCAGTATTTT.